The present TCR beta chain was sequenced within a study of CD8+ T cells in alopecia areata. Treatment indicated: oral pan-JAK inhibitor, 5-10 mg twice daily. cDNA prepared by RNA extraction and subsequent reverse transcription served as the template for sequencing. Clones were sequenced by immunoSEQ multiplex PCR, and TCRdb holds only the in-frame ones, with some missing. The table lists approximately 210,000 clones, approximately 67% of them singletons. V lost 2 bases, J lost 3 bases, and 16 bases lay in between. Germline V CDR1 and CDR2: SGHDN, FVKESK. The CDR3 is made up of 16 amino acids. This material consisted of CD4+ T cells sorted from blood, taken between weeks 47 and 50, from a patient treated with tofacitinib. This receptor was obtained from a human donor with alopecia areata. The chain uses TRBV14 and TRBJ1-1, with a possible D match to TRBD1 (5 bases). CDR3 loop: CASSQRGGIGDTEAFF. Written as DNA, the CDR3 is TGTGCCAGCAGCCAAAGGGGCGGGATAGGGGACACTGAAGCTTTCTTT.